The sequence of this TCR beta chain was determined in a study of T-cell memory formation after mild COVID-19. Using its own MiXCR run on the 5' RACE reads, TCRdb lists one record per CDR3 protein. The data contain 550,000 to 600,000 distinct CDR3 sequences, approximately 15% of them singletons. Sequenced input: PBMCs or a T cell subset sorted from them (not recorded which). The receptor comes from an adult woman who had mild COVID-19 (a few samples of this study predate the infection). Cell type and time point are not known.

The DNA for the CDR3 is TGTGCCAGCACCCACACTAGCGGGGGACCCGGGACCGGGGAGCTGTTTTTT. Its protein product is CASTHTSGGPGTGELFF. V usage is TRBV7-2 and J usage is TRBJ2-2; TRBD2 matches 11 bases. V was clipped by 7 bases and J by 5 bases; unmatched bases: 12. CDR3 length: 17 amino acids. Per germline, CDR1 SGHTA and CDR2 FQGNSA.